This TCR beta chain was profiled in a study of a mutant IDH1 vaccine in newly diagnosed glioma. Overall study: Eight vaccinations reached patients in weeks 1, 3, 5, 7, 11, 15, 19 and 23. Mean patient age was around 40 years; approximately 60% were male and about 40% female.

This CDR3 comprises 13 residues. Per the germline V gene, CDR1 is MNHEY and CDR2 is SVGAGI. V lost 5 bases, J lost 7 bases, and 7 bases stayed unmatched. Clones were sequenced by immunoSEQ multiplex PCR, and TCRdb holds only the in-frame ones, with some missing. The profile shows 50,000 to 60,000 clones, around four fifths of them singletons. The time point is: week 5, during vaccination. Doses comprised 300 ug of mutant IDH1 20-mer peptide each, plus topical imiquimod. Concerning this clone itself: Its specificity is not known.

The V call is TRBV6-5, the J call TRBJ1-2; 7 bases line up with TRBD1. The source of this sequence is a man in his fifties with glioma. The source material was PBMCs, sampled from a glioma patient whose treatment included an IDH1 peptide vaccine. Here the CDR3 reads CASSKTGLGGYTF. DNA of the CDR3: TGTGCCAGCAGTAAGACAGGGCTTGGTGGCTACACCTTC.